Shown below are 9 T cell receptor beta chains from a single sample sequenced in a study of blood T cell repertoires in COVID-19. Profiling relied on immunoSEQ multiplex PCR, and the TCRdb table lists in-frame clones only, not all of them. The table lists hundreds of thousands of clones, around 89% of them singletons, with roughly 6% in the top ten. Sequences were obtained from peripheral blood. The receptor set was obtained from a woman aged 25 to 39 with COVID-19, enrolled during active disease.

The chain carries TRBV7-2 and TRBJ2-7, with a tentative D call TRBD2 (5 bases). The germline CDR1 and CDR2 sequences are SGHTA and FQGNSA. Deletions cut 3 bases from V and 3 bases from J, with 12 bases between. The length of the CDR3 is 14 residues. The CDR3 coding sequence is TGTGCCAGCAGCTTTGATGACTACAACTACGAGCAGTACTTC. Amino acids: CASSFDDYNYEQYF.

This chain uses TRBV5-5 with TRBJ2-7, with 9 bases fitting TRBD1. Germline V gene data show CDR1 as SGHKS and CDR2 as YYEKEE (reference sequence). The CDR3 spans 15 residues. DNA for the CDR3: TGTGCCAGCAGTTTGGGACAGGGCAAATACTACGAGCAGTACGTC. As protein: CASSLGQGKYYEQYV.

The genes are TRBV27 and TRBJ1-5, with TRBD1 as a possible D gene (5 bases). Germline V gives CDR1 MNHEY, CDR2 SMNVEV (reference sequence). The CDR3 is made up of 16 amino acids. V was shortened by 0 bases and J by 9 bases, with 18 bases between the two germline ends. The CDR3 protein is CASSLSRTPIGGPQHF. The CDR3 bases are TGTGCCAGCAGTTTATCAAGGACTCCCATCGGGGGGCCCCAGCATTTT.

The chain employs TRBV6-2 or TRBV6-3 and TRBJ1-1; tentatively, D is TRBD1 (5 bases). Germline lookup yields CDR1 MNHEY and CDR2 SVGEGT. V shed 0 bases and J shed 6 bases, with 14 bases lying between them. This CDR3 region has 15 residues. The CDR3 bases are TGTGCCAGCAGTTACTCCATTGGGGGGATCGCTGAAGCTTTCTTT. Protein product: CASSYSIGGIAEAFF.

The V and J genes are TRBV6-4 and TRBJ2-2; a weak D match, TRBD1 (6 bases). V was cut by 4 bases and J by 7 bases, with 10 bases left in between. Germline V CDR1 and CDR2: MRHNA, SNTAGT. The CDR3 extends over 13 amino acids. CDR3 in amino acids: CASSAQGSGELFF. The CDR3 bases are TGTGCCAGCAGTGCTCAGGGGAGCGGGGAGCTGTTTTTT.

The genes are TRBV5-1 and TRBJ2-7; a weak D match, TRBD2 (5 bases). Per the germline V gene, CDR1 is SGHRS and CDR2 is YFSETQ. The V and J ends lost 2 bases and 5 bases respectively, with 14 bases between them. This CDR3 has 14 amino acids. The CDR3 coding sequence is TGCGCCAGCAGCTTATACAGTCCGGGGAACGAGCAGTACGTC. This sequence encodes CASSLYSPGNEQYV.

The rearrangement links TRBV5-6 to TRBJ2-1; D is possibly TRBD2 (5 bases). There are 14 residues in the CDR3. The ends were cut back, 0 bases at V and 7 bases at J, with 11 bases in the middle. Germline V gene sequence: CDR1 SGHDT, CDR2 YYEEEE. For the CDR3, the DNA is TGTGCCAGCAGCTTGGGGGGAACGGGGAATGAGCAGTTCTTC. Amino acids: CASSLGGTGNEQFF.

The V call is TRBV24-1, the J call TRBJ2-1; D is unclear. Trimming stripped 9 bases from V and 8 bases from J, with 13 bases between. The CDR3 length is 12 residues. Germline V gene lookup returns CDR1 KGHDR and CDR2 SFDVKD. The CDR3 DNA reads TGTGCCACCGCGGTTAACCTCCATGAGCAGTTCTTC. Translation: CATAVNLHEQFF.

The chain uses TRBV7-2 and TRBJ2-1; the match to TRBD2 covers 14 bases. The CDR3 runs to 18 residues. J lost 5 bases, V lost 4 bases, and 10 bases had no gene match. The germline V gene encodes CDR1 SGHTA and CDR2 FQGNSA. The CDR3 sequence is CASSSRRTSGGSHNEQFF. The CDR3 DNA follows: TGTGCCAGCAGCTCCCGCCGGACTAGCGGGGGGAGTCACAATGAGCAGTTCTTC. The full variable domain, completed using reference TRBV7-2 and TRBJ2-1, is GAGVSQSPSNKVTEKGKDVELRCDPISGHTALYWYRQSLGQGLEFLIYFQGNSAPDKSGLPSDRFSAERTGGSVSTLTIQRTQQEDSAVYLCASSSRRTSGGSHNEQFFGPGTRLTVL.